This TCR beta chain was captured in a study of CD8+ T cells in alopecia areata. Study-level points and caveats: Scalp lesions, especially in alopecia totalis/universalis, had higher clonality than normal scalp.

Sequencing templates came from extracted RNA that was reverse transcribed into cDNA. Some clones are missing from TCRdb's copy, which holds only in-frame ones; the method was immunoSEQ multiplex PCR. The sample records 200,000 or so clones, about 56% being singletons. In this sample, this clone turned up a few times. Its antigen is unidentified. CDR3 size: 13 residues. Trimming cost V 3 bases and J 5 bases, with 10 bases left between them. CDR1 and CDR2 (germline): LNHDA, SQIVND (reference sequence). The V gene is TRBV19, the J gene TRBJ2-5; D unresolved. Specimen: CD8+ T cells sorted from blood. The source is a human donor in good health. DNA of the CDR3: TGTGCCAGTAGTATCGAGAACGGGGAGACCCAGTACTTC. This codes for CASSIENGETQYF.